Below are 25 T cell receptor beta chains sequenced from a single sample in a study of T cells in tuberculosis (dated by TCRdb to between 2018 and 2020). This specimen's time point label, interpreted: new active TB diagnosis, blood taken before or within 7 days of starting treatment. The library was prepared using the immunoSEQ multiplex PCR assay. TCRdb mirrors the immuneACCESS table, restricted to in-frame sequences. Some clones are absent from its copies; in checked studies, under half trace to an unresolved V gene, and the reason for the others is unknown. The sample table holds about 34,000 clones, of which roughly 93% were seen once. The ten largest clones take up approximately 10% of the sample. Here the sequenced sample was PBMCs, taken at tuberculosis diagnosis. These TCRs come from an adult with tuberculosis.

This clone was observed a single time. V and J are TRBV4-2 and TRBJ2-1; D unresolved. V was pared by 0 bases and J by 7 bases, with 10 bases between. The CDR3 length is 14 residues. Germline-derived CDR1 and CDR2 are LGHNA and YNFKEQ. Here the CDR3 DNA reads TGTGCCAGCAGCCAAGATGCGCCTTGGAATGAGCAGTTCTTC. Its protein is CASSQDAPWNEQFF.

The chain recombines TRBV9 with TRBJ1-2; unclear D gene. The ends were cut back, 4 bases at V and 7 bases at J, with 14 bases in the middle. Germline-derived CDR1 and CDR2 are SGDLS and YYNGEE. CDR3 length equals 13 residues. The CDR3 protein is CASSLVSSGGYTF. CDR3 DNA sequence: TGTGCCAGCAGCCTCGTTTCATCCGGTGGCTACACCTTC.

V is TRBV28 and J is TRBJ2-2, with 9 bases matching TRBD1. V lost 7 bases, J lost 6 bases, and 9 bases stayed unmatched. Germline CDR1 MDHEN, CDR2 SYDVKM. The CDR3 runs to 15 residues. In nucleotides, the CDR3 is TGTGCCAGCATCTTCACAGGGGGCATTGCCGGGGAGCTGTTTTTT. Amino acids: CASIFTGGIAGELFF. The full variable domain, its missing parts supplied by reference TRBV28 and TRBJ2-2, is DVKVTQSSRYLVKRTGEKVFLECVQDMDHENMFWYRQDPGLGLRLIYFSYDVKMKEKGDIPEGYSVSREKKERFSLILESASTNQTSMYLCASIFTGGIAGELFFGEGSRLTVL.

The genes are TRBV15 and TRBJ1-3, with 7 positions matching TRBD1. Trimming at V came to 0 bases and at J to 0 bases, leaving 2 bases not matched to a gene. There are 16 residues in the CDR3. Germline CDR1 is LNHNV and CDR2 is YYDKDF (reference sequence). The CDR3 nucleotides read TGTGCCACCAGCAGAGATCAGGGGGTCTCTGGAAACACCATATATTTT. It codes for CATSRDQGVSGNTIYF. Using reference TRBV15 and TRBJ1-3 for the parts outside the CDR3, the full variable domain is DAMVIQNPRYQVTQFGKPVTLSCSQTLNHNVMYWYQQKSSQAPKLLFHYYDKDFNNEADTPDNFQSRRPNTSFCFLDIRSPGLGDTAMYLCATSRDQGVSGNTIYFGEGSWLTVV.

This clone was observed once. The chain combines TRBV7-8 with TRBJ2-4; no definite D call. The germline V gene has CDR1 SGHVS and CDR2 FQNEAQ. Trimming left V 0 bases short and J 7 bases short, with 19 bases between. This CDR3 spans 17 amino acids. In nucleotides, the CDR3 is TGTGCCAGCAGCTTAGCCCTGCGGATTCAACCGCGGAACATTCAGTACTTC. This codes for CASSLALRIQPRNIQYF. Based on the CDR3 plus reference TRBV7-8 and TRBJ2-4, the full variable domain is GAGVSQSPRYKVAKRGQDVALRCDPISGHVSLFWYQQALGQGPEFLTYFQNEAQLDKSGLPSDRFFAERPEGSVSTLKIQRTQQEDSAVYLCASSLALRIQPRNIQYFGAGTRLSVL.

The chain recombines TRBV27 with TRBJ2-5; D is uncertain. Trimming shortened V by 9 bases and J by 0 bases, and 5 bases separated the two germline ends. CDR1 is MNHEY and CDR2 is SMNVEV in the germline V gene (reference sequence). The CDR3 is made up of 11 amino acids. CDR3 residues: CASPYQETQYF. CDR3 in DNA: TGTGCCAGTCCGTACCAAGAGACCCAGTACTTC.

The V and J genes are TRBV5-6 and TRBJ2-3; maybe TRBD1 (5 bases). CDR3 length equals 15 residues. Per germline, CDR1 SGHDT and CDR2 YYEEEE. V was shortened by 0 bases and J by 2 bases, with 10 bases between the two germline ends. CDR3 nucleotides: TGTGCCAGCAGCTTGGTGGACAAACACACAGATACGCAGTATTTT. Its translation: CASSLVDKHTDTQYF.

The chain has TRBV27 and TRBJ2-7; D ambiguous. Germline V CDR1 and CDR2: MNHEY, SMNVEV (reference sequence). Trimming took off 0 bases at V and 4 bases at J, with 7 bases between the two ends. The CDR3 is 13 amino acids. CDR3 in DNA: TGTGCCAGCAGTTTATCGAGCAGGTACGAGCAGTACTTC. Translation: CASSLSSRYEQYF.

J is TRBJ2-7 and V is TRBV10-1; a weak D match, TRBD1 (5 bases). Germline assignment: CDR1 WNHNN and CDR2 SYGVQD (reference sequence). The ends were cut back, 0 bases at V and 4 bases at J, with 10 bases in the middle. This CDR3 is built from 14 residues. CDR3 amino acids: CASSESGRAYEQYF. CDR3 sequence (DNA): TGCGCCAGCAGTGAGTCGGGCAGGGCGTACGAGCAGTACTTC.

The V and J genes are TRBV7-9 and TRBJ2-6, with TRBD1 identical over 7 bases. CDR1 and CDR2 from the germline V gene are SEHNR and FQNEAQ (reference sequence). The CDR3 extends over 17 amino acids. Trimming cost V 5 bases and J 4 bases; bases outside gene matches: 11. CDR3 sequence: CASSPGTAPWGANVLTF. CDR3 in DNA: TGTGCCAGCAGCCCCGGGACAGCGCCTTGGGGGGCCAACGTCCTGACTTTC.

The rearrangement joins TRBV5-6 to TRBJ2-2, with no clear D. CDR3 length equals 13 residues. Trimming removed 8 bases at V and 0 bases at J, with 8 bases between. CDR1 is SGHDT and CDR2 is YYEEEE in the germline V gene. CDR3 DNA: TGTGCCAGACAGTCCTCGAACACCGGGGAGCTGTTTTTT. The encoded protein is CARQSSNTGELFF.

The J gene is TRBJ2-2, the V gene TRBV2; the D gene is possibly TRBD2 (6 bases). The germline V gene has CDR1 SNHLY and CDR2 FYNNEI. Trimming left V 5 bases short and J 4 bases short, with 20 bases between. The CDR3 runs 17 residues. The CDR3 sequence is CASSPGVRAGSTGELFF. Written as DNA, the CDR3 is TGTGCCAGCAGTCCGGGAGTAAGGGCAGGGAGCACCGGGGAGCTGTTTTTT.

This chain joins TRBV27 and TRBJ2-7, with a possible D match to TRBD1 (5 bases). Trimming removed 5 bases at V and 3 bases at J, with 14 bases between. The CDR3 runs 14 residues. Germline-derived CDR1 and CDR2 are MNHEY and SMNVEV (reference sequence). CDR3 amino acids: CASSGAGKNYEQYF. The CDR3 nucleotides are TGTGCCAGCAGTGGGGCAGGGAAAAACTACGAGCAGTACTTC.

The chain carries TRBV21-1 and TRBJ2-1; the table's D call of TRBD1 was not tested on the DNA. TRBV21-1 is a listed pseudogene. The CDR3 is 16 amino acids. The CDR3 nucleotides read TGTGCCAGCAGCAAAGAGGTGCCAGGGGGGAGCAATGAGCAGTTCTTC. It yields the protein CASSKEVPGGSNEQFF.

This chain uses TRBV28 with TRBJ2-1, with 9 bases that match TRBD2. Trimming took 1 base from V and 8 from J; bases not matched to a gene: 3. The CDR3 runs to 14 residues. Germline V gene sequence: CDR1 MDHEN, CDR2 SYDVKM. The CDR3 region has the DNA TGTGCCAGCAGTTTATTGGGCGGGGGGGATGAGCAGTTCTTC. Translation gives CASSLLGGGDEQFF.

The chain uses TRBV30 and TRBJ1-2; no definite D call. In germline, CDR1 is GTSNPN, CDR2 SVGIG (reference sequence). The V end was cut by 7 bases, the J end by 5 bases, with 14 bases between. This CDR3 has 12 amino acids. CDR3 in amino acids: CALPVSFYGYTF. The CDR3, as DNA: TGTGCCTTACCCGTAAGCTTTTATGGCTACACCTTC.

In its sample, this clone was seen once. The chain combines TRBV9 with TRBJ1-1, with D possibly TRBD1 on 6 matching bases. Per germline, CDR1 SGDLS and CDR2 YYNGEE. Trimming pared 7 bases from V and 5 bases from J, leaving 15 bases between. This CDR3 comprises 13 residues. CDR3 in DNA: TGTGCCAGCTCCCTCAGGGGAGGGACTGAAGCTTTCTTT. Encoded protein: CASSLRGGTEAFF.

The chain joins TRBV1 to TRBJ2-3; TRBD2 is the table's D call and was not checked against the DNA. TRBV1 is a known pseudogene. The CDR3 sequence is 17 residues long. The CDR3 sequence: CTSSQAGAGKSTDTQYF. CDR3 coding DNA: TGCACCAGCAGCCAAGCGGGTGCGGGCAAAAGCACAGATACGCAGTATTTT.

This chain connects TRBV11-2 to TRBJ2-7; maybe TRBD1 (5 bases). V shed 5 bases and J shed 1 base, with 6 bases lying between them. Germline V gene data show CDR1 as SGHAT and CDR2 as FQNNGV. The CDR3 loop spans 12 amino acids. DNA for the CDR3: TGTGCCAGCAGCAACAGGTCCTACGAGCAGTACTTC. Its translation is CASSNRSYEQYF.

This chain connects TRBV2 to TRBJ2-7, with D possibly TRBD1 on 5 matching bases. V lost 3 bases and J lost 6, with 12 bases in between. From germline, CDR1 is SNHLY and CDR2 FYNNEI. The CDR3 is made up of 13 amino acids. The CDR3 coding sequence is TGTGCCAGCAGTGACTCTCCAGGGCCCGAGCAGTACTTC. Protein: CASSDSPGPEQYF. Looking up the rest from reference TRBV2 and TRBJ2-7 gives the full variable domain: EPEVTQTPSHQVTQMGQEVILRCVPISNHLYFYWYRQILGQKVEFLVSFYNNEISEKSEIFDDQFSVERPDGSNFTLKIRSTKLEDSAMYFCASSDSPGPEQYFGPGTRLTVT.

CDR3 sequence: CASSLEGQGAEAFF. As DNA, the CDR3 is TGCGCCAGCAGCTTGGAGGGTCAGGGGGCTGAAGCTTTCTTT. The gene calls are TRBV5-1 and TRBJ1-1, with TRBD1 matching over 7 bases. The CDR3 covers 14 residues. Germline V lookup: CDR1 SGHRS, CDR2 YFSETQ. The V and J ends lost 0 bases and 6 bases, in that order; junction bases with no gene match: 5.

The V gene is TRBV10-3, the J gene TRBJ1-1, with 9 bases identical to TRBD1. Trimming cost V 4 bases and J 3 bases; bases outside gene matches: 3. This CDR3 is built from 14 residues. CDR1 is ENHRY, CDR2 SYGVKD, per germline. The CDR3 nucleotides are TGTGCCATCAGTGGACAGGGGGGTGACACTGAAGCTTTCTTT. This translates into CAISGQGGDTEAFF.

The rearrangement links TRBV18 to TRBJ2-7; tentative D call: TRBD1 (5 bases). The V gene lost 2 bases and the J gene lost 5 bases, with 19 bases spanning the gap. The germline CDR1 and CDR2 sequences are KGHSH and LQKENI. The CDR3 loop spans 16 amino acids. CDR3 bases: TGTGCCAGCTCACCATCCTATAGGGGTTTGTTCGACGAGCAGTACTTC. Amino acid sequence: CASSPSYRGLFDEQYF.

The V call is TRBV2, the J call TRBJ2-3, with 8 bases lining up with TRBD2. The CDR3 is 18 residues long. J gave up 0 bases and V 0 bases, and 8 bases lay outside the gene matches. Looked up from germline, CDR1 is SNHLY and CDR2 is FYNNEI. For the CDR3, the DNA is TGTGCCAGCAGTGAAGCGGGCTTAGCGGGACCTAGCACAGATACGCAGTATTTT. Its protein product is CASSEAGLAGPSTDTQYF.

The chain is built from TRBV7-8 and TRBJ2-7; 9 nucleotides line up with TRBD1. From germline, CDR1 is SGHVS and CDR2 FQNEAQ. V lost 1 base, J lost 2 bases, and 15 bases stayed unmatched. The length of the CDR3 is 19 residues. CDR3 amino acids: CASSLDRTGVLTLTYEQYF. CDR3 nucleotides: TGTGCCAGCAGCTTAGATCGGACAGGGGTTTTGACACTGACCTACGAGCAGTACTTC.